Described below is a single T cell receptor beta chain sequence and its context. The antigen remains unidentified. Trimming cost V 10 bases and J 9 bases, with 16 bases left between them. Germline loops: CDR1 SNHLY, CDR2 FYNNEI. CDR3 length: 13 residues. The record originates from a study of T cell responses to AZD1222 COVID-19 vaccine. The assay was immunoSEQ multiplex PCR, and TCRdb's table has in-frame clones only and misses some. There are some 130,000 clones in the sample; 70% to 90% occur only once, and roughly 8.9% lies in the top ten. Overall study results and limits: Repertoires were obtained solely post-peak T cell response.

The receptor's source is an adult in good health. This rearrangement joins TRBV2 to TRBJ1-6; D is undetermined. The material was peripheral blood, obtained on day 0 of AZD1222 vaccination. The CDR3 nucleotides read TGTGCCACCGGAGCAGATAGTCGTTCACCCCTCCACTTT. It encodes CATGADSRSPLHF. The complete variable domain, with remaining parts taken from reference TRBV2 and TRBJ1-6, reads EPEVTQTPSHQVTQMGQEVILRCVPISNHLYFYWYRQILGQKVEFLVSFYNNEISEKSEIFDDQFSVERPDGSNFTLKIRSTKLEDSAMYFCATGADSRSPLHFGNGTRLTVT.